This T cell receptor (beta chain) was profiled in a study of blood T cells in healthy people across ages. The V end lost 5 bases, the J end lost 2 bases, and 5 bases lay between the germline ends. Germline CDR1 is DFQATT and CDR2 is SNEGSKA (reference sequence). CDR3 length: 11 residues. Researchers report isolating at least 6 million PBMCs per sample. This clonotype has just a few counts. Then a second PCR, running roughly 7 to 11 cycles, was carried out with a sample-barcoded 5' primer and a J-beta primer mix. No fewer than 3 million CDR3-containing paired-end reads came from each sample. TCRdb recomputed calls from the 5' RACE reads with MiXCR, one row per CDR3 protein. This table has more than 700,000 distinct CDR3 sequences, approximately 53% appearing once.

The clonotype comes from a man aged 80 or over in good health. This rearrangement joins TRBV20-1 to TRBJ2-3; the D is unclear. Material for sequencing was blood. The CDR3 reads CSADITDTQYF. CDR3 in DNA: TGCAGTGCTGACATCACAGATACGCAGTATTTT.